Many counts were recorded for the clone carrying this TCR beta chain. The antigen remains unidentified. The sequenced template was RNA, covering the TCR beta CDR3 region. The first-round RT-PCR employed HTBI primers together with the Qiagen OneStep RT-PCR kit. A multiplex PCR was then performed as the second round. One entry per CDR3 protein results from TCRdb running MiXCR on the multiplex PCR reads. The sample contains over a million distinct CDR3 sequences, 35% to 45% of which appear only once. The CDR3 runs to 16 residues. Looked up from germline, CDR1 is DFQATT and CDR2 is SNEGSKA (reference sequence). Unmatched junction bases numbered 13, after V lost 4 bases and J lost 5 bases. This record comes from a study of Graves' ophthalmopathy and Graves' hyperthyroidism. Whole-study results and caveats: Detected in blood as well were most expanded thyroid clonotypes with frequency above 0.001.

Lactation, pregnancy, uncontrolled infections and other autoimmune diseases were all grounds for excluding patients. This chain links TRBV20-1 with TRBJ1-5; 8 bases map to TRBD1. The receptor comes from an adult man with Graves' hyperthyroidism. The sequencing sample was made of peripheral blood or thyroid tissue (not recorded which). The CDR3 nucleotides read TGCAGTGCTACGGAGGGCAGGGGGCGCCGAGATCAGCCCCAGCATTTT. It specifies CSATEGRGRRDQPQHF.